Following are 23 T cell receptor beta chains from one sample sequenced in a study of blood T cell repertoires in COVID-19. Measured with immunoSEQ multiplex PCR; TCRdb has only the in-frame clones, and not every one. Of fewer than 500,000 clones listed, 85% to 90% are singletons. The sample comprised peripheral blood. The receptors come from a man between 18 and 35 years old with COVID-19, enrolled during active disease.

This chain connects TRBV7-2 to TRBJ2-2; TRBD2 matches 10 bases. Germline trimming cut 4 bases from V and 7 bases from J; bases unmatched to any gene: 6. The CDR3 spans 15 residues. Germline V CDR1 and CDR2: SGHTA, FQGNSA. CDR3 sequence: CASSSRTSGGGELFF. CDR3 nucleotide sequence: TGTGCCAGCAGCTCCCGGACTAGCGGCGGCGGGGAGCTGTTTTTT.

This chain connects TRBV7-9 to TRBJ2-7, with D maybe TRBD2 (6 bases). Germline CDR1 reads SEHNR; CDR2 reads FQNEAQ (reference sequence). V dropped 5 bases and J dropped 6 bases, with 11 bases sitting between them. This CDR3 has 12 amino acids. CDR3 sequence: CASSPEGSEQYF. The CDR3, as DNA: TGTGCCAGCAGCCCGGAGGGTTCCGAGCAGTACTTC.

This clone appeared a few times. The V call is TRBV11-2, the J call TRBJ1-6, with unresolved D. CDR1 is SGHAT and CDR2 is FQNNGV in the germline V gene. The CDR3 length is 15 residues. V dropped 1 base and J dropped 3 bases, with 7 bases sitting between them. CDR3 protein: CASSLVSVYNSPLHF. CDR3 coding DNA: TGTGCCAGCAGCTTAGTTTCCGTCTATAATTCACCCCTCCACTTT.

The gene calls are TRBV7-3 and TRBJ2-1; no definite D call. This CDR3 comprises 14 residues. V lost 1 base and J 4 bases, leaving 8 bases between the germline ends. Germline CDR1 SGHTA, CDR2 FQGTGA. In nucleotides, the CDR3 is TGTGCCAGCAGCTTAAACGTCGGGTACAATGAGCAGTTCTTC. Protein product: CASSLNVGYNEQFF.

This sequence joins TRBV6-5 and TRBJ1-2; D is uncertain. V was cut by 2 bases and J by 2 bases, with 9 bases left in between. This CDR3 spans 14 amino acids. CDR1 is MNHEY, CDR2 SVGAGI, per germline. CDR3 sequence: CASSYTRLNYGYTF. DNA of the CDR3: TGTGCCAGCAGTTACACGCGGCTAAACTATGGCTACACCTTC.

V is TRBV5-4 and J is TRBJ2-7; TRBD2 is a possible D gene (6 bases). Germline V CDR1 and CDR2: SGHNT, YYREEE (reference sequence). The CDR3 sequence is 12 residues long. The ends were cut back, 0 bases at V and 6 bases at J, with 7 bases in the middle. CDR3 region: CASSLGRGEQYF. CDR3 nucleotide sequence: TGTGCCAGCAGCTTGGGGAGGGGCGAGCAGTACTTC.

The chain has TRBV4-1 and TRBJ2-2, with 8 bases that match TRBD1. Germline CDR1 MGHRA, CDR2 YSYEKL. The trim removed 3 bases at V and 3 bases at J, leaving 3 bases unmatched. The CDR3 is 15 residues long. In DNA form, the CDR3 reads TGCGCCAGCAGCCAGGAGGACAGGGACACCGGGGAGCTGTTTTTT. It is translated as CASSQEDRDTGELFF.

The chain combines TRBV4-1 with TRBJ2-1; 8 bases are shared with TRBD2. V lost 1 base to trimming and J lost 5 bases; unmatched junction nucleotides: 7. Germline-derived CDR1 and CDR2 are MGHRA and YSYEKL. This CDR3 has 16 residues. CDR3 amino acids: CASSQVGLGKNNEQFF. In DNA form, the CDR3 reads TGCGCCAGCAGCCAAGTGGGACTAGGAAAGAACAATGAGCAGTTCTTC.

The chain couples TRBV19 to TRBJ2-7; a weak D match, TRBD2 (6 bases). This CDR3 is 14 amino acids long. Germline values: CDR1 LNHDA, CDR2 SQIVND (reference sequence). Trimming took off 6 bases at V and 7 bases at J, with 19 bases between the two ends. CDR3 residues: CASSPGTPDQEQYF. CDR3 in DNA: TGTGCCAGTAGCCCCGGGACTCCGGACCAAGAGCAGTACTTC. Based on the CDR3 plus reference TRBV19 and TRBJ2-7, the full variable domain is DGGITQSPKYLFRKEGQNVTLSCEQNLNHDAMYWYRQDPGQGLRLIYYSQIVNDFQKGDIAEGYSVSREKKESFPLTVTSAQKNPTAFYLCASSPGTPDQEQYFGPGTRLTVT.

The rearrangement joins TRBV2 to TRBJ2-1; D perhaps matches TRBD1 (5 bases). The ends were cut back, 2 bases at V and 5 bases at J, with 10 bases in the middle. CDR3 length: 14 residues. Germline V gene data show CDR1 as SNHLY and CDR2 as FYNNEI. The CDR3 region is CASSEFTDNNEQFF. CDR3 nucleotide sequence: TGTGCCAGCAGTGAATTCACGGACAACAATGAGCAGTTCTTC.

The chain couples TRBV5-5 to TRBJ1-2; 8 nucleotides match TRBD1. Germline V lookup: CDR1 SGHKS, CDR2 YYEKEE (reference sequence). CDR3 length equals 18 residues. Trimming removed 1 base from V and 6 bases from J; junction bases left unmatched: 17. The CDR3 nucleotides are TGTGCCAGCAGCTTGTATACCTCCATAACGACAGGGGTAGATGGCTACACCTTC. This codes for CASSLYTSITTGVDGYTF.

This chain joins TRBV7-2 and TRBJ2-1; TRBD2 agrees at 8 bases. The germline CDR1 and CDR2 sequences are SGHTA and FQGNSA. Trimming at V came to 4 bases and at J to 9 bases, leaving 11 bases not matched to a gene. This CDR3 is built from 15 residues. The DNA for the CDR3 is TGTGCCAGCAGCTCCACCTACCGTACTAGCGGTGAGCAGTTCTTC. Protein: CASSSTYRTSGEQFF.

The table lists this clone with a count of one. The chain links TRBV3-1 (or the pseudogene TRBV3-2) to TRBJ2-5, with no clear D. Trimming cost V 1 base and J 7 bases, with 10 bases left between them. This CDR3 is built from 13 residues. The V gene's germline CDR1 is LGHDT and CDR2 YNNKEL (reference sequence). The DNA for the CDR3 is TGTGCCAGCAGCCAAGGCCCGGGTGGGACCCAGTACTTC. It encodes CASSQGPGGTQYF.

The chain uses TRBV6-5 and TRBJ1-2, with TRBD1 identical over 7 bases. Trimming cost V 7 bases and J 8 bases; bases outside gene matches: 10. The CDR3 contains 13 residues. Germline V gene lookup returns CDR1 MNHEY and CDR2 SVGAGI. CDR3 DNA sequence: TGTGCCAGCACCGAGGACAGGTTTCGGGGCTACACCTTC. The encoded protein is CASTEDRFRGYTF.

V is TRBV6-6 and J is TRBJ1-1; D may be TRBD1 (5 bases). CDR1 and CDR2 from the germline V gene are MNHNY and SVGAGI (reference sequence). The CDR3 is made up of 13 amino acids. The V end lost 2 bases, the J end lost 7 bases, and 11 bases lay between the germline ends. CDR3 region: CASSYQGSHEAFF. The DNA of the CDR3 is TGTGCCAGCAGTTACCAGGGTTCCCATGAAGCTTTCTTT.

This clone was seen only once. The chain carries TRBV19 and TRBJ2-1, with D perhaps TRBD2 (6 bases). Between the trimmed V and J ends, which lost 5 bases and 1 base, there was a span of 12 bases. The CDR3 covers 15 residues. CDR1 is LNHDA and CDR2 is SQIVND in the germline V gene (reference sequence). For the CDR3, the DNA is TGTGCCAGTAGTTACGGGGGTAGGTCCTACAATGAGCAGTTCTTC. The encoded protein is CASSYGGRSYNEQFF.

This sequence joins TRBV5-4 and TRBJ2-1, with 9 bases matching TRBD1. The CDR3 loop spans 15 amino acids. Germline V gene sequence: CDR1 SGHNT, CDR2 YYREEE (reference sequence). The V and J ends lost 3 bases and 9 bases, in that order; junction bases with no gene match: 10. CDR3 region: CASSSPGTGLREQFF. The CDR3 DNA is TGTGCCAGCAGCTCCCCCGGGACAGGGCTCCGTGAGCAGTTCTTC.

The chain has TRBV6-5 and TRBJ2-3; D is ambiguous. With 0 bases removed from V and 1 base from J, the gap between germline ends came to 11 bases. The CDR3 is made up of 16 amino acids. The germline gives CDR1 MNHEY, CDR2 SVGAGI. The CDR3 region is CASSYSISPGTDTQYF. The DNA of the CDR3 is TGTGCCAGCAGTTACTCGATCAGTCCCGGCACAGATACGCAGTATTTT.

This rearrangement joins TRBV6-5 to TRBJ1-1, with a weak D call TRBD1 (5 bases). CDR1 and CDR2 (germline): MNHEY, SVGAGI. The CDR3 runs to 13 residues. V lost 6 bases to trimming and J lost 0 bases, with 8 bases between them. The CDR3 DNA is TGTGCCAGCAGCAGGGTGATGAACACTGAAGCTTTCTTT. Protein product: CASSRVMNTEAFF.

The V and J genes are TRBV29-1 and TRBJ1-3; D is possibly TRBD1 (6 bases). The CDR3 consists of 15 residues. The V end was cut by 5 bases, the J end by 0 bases, with 14 bases between. Per the germline V gene, CDR1 is SQVTM and CDR2 is ANQGSEA. In DNA form, the CDR3 reads TGCAGCGTTACCGCCGAGGGACACTCTGGAAACACCATATATTTT. This sequence encodes CSVTAEGHSGNTIYF.

Details on this clone: The identical CDR3 is also encoded by other nucleotide sequences in the sample. The chain links TRBV19 to TRBJ1-1, with 10 bases fitting TRBD1. The length of the CDR3 is 15 residues. Germline V gene lookup returns CDR1 LNHDA and CDR2 SQIVND (reference sequence). V lost 1 base and J lost 3; bases outside the gene matches: 2. DNA of the CDR3: TGTGCCAGTAGTATAGGGGACAGGGGTTACACTGAAGCTTTCTTT. Its translation: CASSIGDRGYTEAFF.

The rearrangement joins TRBV14 to TRBJ1-4; 8 positions agree with TRBD1. The V segment lost 3 bases and the J segment 3 bases; nucleotides outside the gene matches: 0. This CDR3 has 14 residues. CDR1 is SGHDN and CDR2 is FVKESK in the germline V gene. In DNA form, the CDR3 reads TGTGCCAGCAGCCAGGACAGGGCTAATGAAAAACTGTTTTTT. This sequence encodes CASSQDRANEKLFF.

The chain uses TRBV6-5 and TRBJ1-2; 7 bases are shared with TRBD1. The V gene end was trimmed by 6 bases and the J gene end by 7 bases; junction bases not matched to a gene: 14. The CDR3 length is 15 residues. CDR1 and CDR2 from the germline V gene are MNHEY and SVGAGI. This CDR3 reads CASRTRQGFKGGYTF. The CDR3 DNA reads TGTGCCAGCAGGACGAGACAGGGATTCAAAGGTGGCTACACCTTC.